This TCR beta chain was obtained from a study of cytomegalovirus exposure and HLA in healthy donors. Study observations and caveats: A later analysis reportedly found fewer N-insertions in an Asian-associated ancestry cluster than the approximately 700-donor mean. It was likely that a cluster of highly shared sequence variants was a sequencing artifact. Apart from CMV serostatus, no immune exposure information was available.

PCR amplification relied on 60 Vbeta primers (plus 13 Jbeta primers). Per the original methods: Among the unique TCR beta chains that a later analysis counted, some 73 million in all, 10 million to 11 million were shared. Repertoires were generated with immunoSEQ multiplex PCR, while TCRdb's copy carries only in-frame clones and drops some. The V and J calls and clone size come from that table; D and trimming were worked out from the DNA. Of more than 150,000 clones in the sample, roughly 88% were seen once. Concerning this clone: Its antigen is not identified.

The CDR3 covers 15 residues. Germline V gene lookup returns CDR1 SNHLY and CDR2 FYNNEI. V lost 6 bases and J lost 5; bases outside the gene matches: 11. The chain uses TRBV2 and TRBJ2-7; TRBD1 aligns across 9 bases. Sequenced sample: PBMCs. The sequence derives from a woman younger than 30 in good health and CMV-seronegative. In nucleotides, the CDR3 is TGTGCCAGCAGAACCACAGGGGGCTCGGTGGACGAGCAGTACTTC. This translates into CASRTTGGSVDEQYF.